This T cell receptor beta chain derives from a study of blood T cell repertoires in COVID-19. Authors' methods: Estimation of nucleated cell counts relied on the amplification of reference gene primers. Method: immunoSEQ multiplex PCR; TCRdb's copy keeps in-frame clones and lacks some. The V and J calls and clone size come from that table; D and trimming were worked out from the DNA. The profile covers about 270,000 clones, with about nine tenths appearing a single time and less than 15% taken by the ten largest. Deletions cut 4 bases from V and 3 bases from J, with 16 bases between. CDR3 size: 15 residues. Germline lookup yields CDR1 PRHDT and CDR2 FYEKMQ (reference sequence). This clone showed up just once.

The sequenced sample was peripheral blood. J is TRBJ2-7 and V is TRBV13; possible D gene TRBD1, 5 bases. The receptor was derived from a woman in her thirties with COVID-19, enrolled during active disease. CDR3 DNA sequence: TGTGCCAGCAGCTCCGCTCTCAGGGCTGGCTACGAGCAGTACTTC. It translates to CASSSALRAGYEQYF.